Sequencing of this T cell receptor beta chain was carried out in a study of T cells in Graves' hyperthyroidism and ophthalmopathy (dated by TCRdb to between 2019 and 2020). Study-wide context: TCR V-J signatures able to tell the groups apart were searched for in a discovery cohort of 90 to 100 patients, of whom roughly 42 had Graves' ophthalmopathy and 57 had stable Graves' hyperthyroidism. Following sampling, methimazole starting at 30 mg daily was given to hyperthyroidism patients, and high-dose intravenous methylprednisolone was given to ophthalmopathy patients. TCR Vbeta CDR3 sequencing of 140 or so peripheral blood samples (43 ophthalmopathy, 70 to 85 hyperthyroidism and some 17 progressor patients) is reported in the paper. Prospective prediction of ophthalmopathy was tested in an independent validation cohort consisting of 18 hyperthyroidism patients and some 17 patients who later progressed to ophthalmopathy. The 100 discovery patients were divided at random into training and test sets in a 7:3 ratio. In addition, the study compared T-cell repertoires in thyroid tissue and in blood from several Graves' hyperthyroidism patients. Study-wide findings and limitations: During validation, the model predicted progression to ophthalmopathy a median of roughly 7.1 months ahead of onset, with more than 60% sensitivity and almost 75% specificity. Ophthalmopathy was separated from stable hyperthyroidism by a 13 V-J signature model, with 85% to 90% sensitivity and about 81% specificity obtained in cross-validation and 80%/75% obtained in testing. Sample size was not statistically predetermined, and blinding of investigators to group allocation was not performed. Blood samples also contained most of the expanded thyroid clonotypes (frequency above 0.001), which suggests that blood repertoires may reflect thyroid immune responses.

Stable Graves' hyperthyroidism was defined as no progression to ophthalmopathy during 18 months of follow-up. The hyperthyroidism patients were between 18 and 65 years old and newly diagnosed, with a disease duration of less than 2 months. Exclusion was applied to patients with uncontrolled infections, other autoimmune diseases, pregnancy or lactation. Diagnoses were based on clinical symptoms, serum thyroxine and TRAb, thyroid ultrasound and orbital computed tomography. Total RNA was extracted with Trizol reagent, and quality was checked on an Agilent 2100 Bioanalyzer. The germline V gene (reference sequence) provides CDR1 DFQATT and CDR2 SNEGSKA. Spanning cysteine to phenylalanine, the CDR3 consists of 15 amino acids. The CDR3 DNA has 45 bases and is translated from base 1. A distance of 15 bases separates the germline ends of V and J, which lose 0 bases and 3 bases respectively. The TCR beta CDR3 regions were amplified from RNA transcripts. The TCR CDR3 was subjected to a first round of RT-PCR using the HTBI primer set and the Qiagen OneStep RT-PCR kit. A second multiplex PCR round built the libraries, followed by size selection and purification. Libraries were sequenced paired-end with 100 bp reads on an Illumina HiSeq2000. Turning to the authors' computational methods: SOAPnuke was used to process the raw data, with reads discarded if the reads contained adapters or uncalled bases, had a mean Phred below 15, or lacked an exact constant-primer or identifier match. COPE v1.2.5 was used to merge high-quality paired reads, and clonotypes were defined as unique nucleotide sequences. MiTCR v1.1 was used to align the clonotypes against IMGT TRBV, TRBD and TRBJ reference segments. Only V-J combinations with frequency above 0.0001, covering about 99% of repertoires, were analysed. The TCS score was defined as the ratio of F50 (clonal expansion) to E x V (chaos), calculated using BLOSUM62-based TCRdist between CDR3 peptides within each V-J. Welch's t-statistics and random forest reduced 500 to 550 V-J features to about 12, which were used in a naive Bayes classifier (R e1071). The Morisita-Horn index was used to measure how similar the thyroid and blood repertoires were. The raw public data were reprocessed by TCRdb itself: fastp quality trimming at Q25, MiXCR clonotype calling, in-frame beta chains only. Each entry is one CDR3 protein sequence, shown with its most common DNA and genes. What appears here as the V and J calls and clone size reflects TCRdb's work, not the paper's. Recorded for this sample are approximately 95,000 distinct CDR3 sequences; about 37% of them occurred a single time. The top ten hold roughly 10% of the sample.

Many counts were recorded for this clonotype. The antigen it binds to is not known. No base quality values were provided; no much bigger clone lies one nucleotide off. This receptor was identified in a woman aged 25 to 39 with Graves' hyperthyroidism. The sample consisted of peripheral blood or thyroid tissue (not recorded which). The chain employs TRBV20-1 and TRBJ2-7, with TRBD2 as a weak D call on 6 bases. The sequenced DNA: TGCAGTGCTAGAGATCTAGCGACAGCACTCTACGAGCAGTACTTC. Translated, it reads CSARDLATALYEQYF.